This T cell receptor beta chain was sequenced in a study of shared clonotypes between healthy human individuals. Overall study findings and caveats: Naive CD4 clonotypes overlapped across a handful of donors at about 5.3%. Non-shared clonotypes displayed generation probabilities falling below those of clonotypes present in all four donors.

Naive CD8 cells were CD45RO-negative, positively selected for CCR7, excluding terminally differentiated effector memory CD45RA+ cells. To note about this clone: The antigen remains unidentified.

Under the authors' procedure: Junction-only sequences without quality scores came from ImmunoSEQ, so filtering differed. The method was immunoSEQ multiplex PCR; TCRdb's version includes in-frame clones alone and lacks a portion of them. That table gives V, J and clone size, and the DNA gave D and trimming. The table lists a few hundred thousand clones, over 95% of them singletons, with around 0.11% in the top ten. The sequence was collected from a woman aged 25 to 45 in good health. Sequencing input: naive CD8+ T cells sorted from blood.

The CDR3 DNA sequence: TGTGCCAGCAGCTTAGTGGTTGGCGGGAGCGCAGATACGCAGTATTTT. Its translation: CASSLVVGGSADTQYF. This chain connects TRBV13 to TRBJ2-3; 7 bases line up with TRBD2. CDR3 size: 16 residues. The germline V gene encodes CDR1 PRHDT and CDR2 FYEKMQ (reference sequence). V was clipped by 1 base and J by 4 bases; unmatched bases: 8.